Following are 10 T cell receptor beta chains from one sample sequenced in a study of cytomegalovirus exposure and HLA in healthy donors. The PCR used 60 Vbeta and 13 Jbeta primers. Data came from immunoSEQ multiplex PCR; TCRdb stores just in-frame clones and leaves some out. The data hold some 190,000 clones, with around 80% observed a single time. Specimen: PBMCs. These receptors all stem from a boy aged 2 to 10 in good health and CMV-seronegative.

The chain carries TRBV19 and TRBJ2-1, with 11 nucleotides matching TRBD2. Germline loops: CDR1 LNHDA, CDR2 SQIVND (reference sequence). CDR3 length: 15 residues. J was trimmed by 9 bases and V by 2 bases; bases with no gene match: 6. The CDR3 region is CASSITSGSGGEQFF. The CDR3 bases are TGTGCCAGTAGTATAACTAGCGGGAGCGGAGGTGAGCAGTTCTTC.

The V and J genes are TRBV10-2 and TRBJ2-1; 8 bases align to TRBD2. Per germline, CDR1 WSHSY and CDR2 SAAADI. With 2 bases clipped from V and 2 bases from J, the junction kept 8 bases outside the gene matches. The CDR3 runs 17 residues. The CDR3 sequence: CASSEIEKGLAYNEQFF. The CDR3 coding sequence is TGCGCCAGCAGTGAGATAGAAAAGGGACTAGCCTACAATGAGCAGTTCTTC.

The V and J genes are TRBV6-6 and TRBJ1-2; 7 positions match TRBD1. The V and J ends lost 8 bases and 3 bases, in that order; junction bases with no gene match: 9. This CDR3 comprises 14 residues. Germline V gives CDR1 MNHNY, CDR2 SVGAGI (reference sequence). CDR3 region: CASRQGGADYGYTF. For the CDR3, the DNA is TGTGCCAGCCGTCAAGGGGGCGCGGACTATGGCTACACCTTC.

V is TRBV11-2 and J is TRBJ2-7; D is possibly TRBD1 (6 bases). The ends were cut back, 5 bases at V and 4 bases at J, with 12 bases in the middle. This CDR3 contains 13 residues. In germline, CDR1 is SGHAT, CDR2 FQNNGV. The CDR3 bases are TGTGCCAGCAGCCAGACGACAGGATACGAGCAGTACGTC. Amino acid sequence: CASSQTTGYEQYV.

This clone has just a few counts. The chain recombines TRBV4-2 with TRBJ2-1, with 9 bases aligning to TRBD2. CDR3 length: 16 residues. Germline values: CDR1 LGHNA, CDR2 YNFKEQ. V shed 0 bases and J 6 bases; nucleotides not matched to a gene: 6. The CDR3 DNA sequence: TGTGCCAGCAGCCAAGATGTGGGCGGGAGGGCCAATGAGCAGTTCTTC. Translation gives CASSQDVGGRANEQFF.

The rearrangement uses TRBV5-1 and TRBJ1-4, with 7 nucleotides matching TRBD1. Germline V CDR1 and CDR2: SGHRS, YFSETQ. This CDR3 has 15 amino acids. The junction had 8 bases not matched to a gene; V was cut back by 2 bases and J by 7 bases. In DNA, the CDR3 is TGCGCCAGCAGCTTAACAGGGGTGGATGGTGAAAAACTGTTTTTT. Translation gives CASSLTGVDGEKLFF.

J is TRBJ2-5 and V is TRBV7-8; 9 positions match TRBD2. The CDR3 is 19 residues long. CDR1 and CDR2 from the germline V gene are SGHVS and FQNEAQ. The V gene end was trimmed by 1 base and the J gene end by 0 bases; junction bases not matched to a gene: 12. The CDR3 sequence: CASSLVPLRSGRNQETQYF. The CDR3 nucleotides read TGTGCCAGCAGCTTAGTTCCCCTTCGGAGCGGGAGGAACCAAGAGACCCAGTACTTC.

The chain's CDR3 is CASSLTTGYGYTF. CDR3 DNA: TGTGCCAGCAGCCTCACGACAGGGTATGGCTACACCTTC. The J gene is TRBJ1-2, the V gene TRBV27; TRBD1 agrees at 7 bases. Trimming at V came to 6 bases and at J to 5 bases, leaving 6 bases not matched to a gene. This CDR3 comprises 13 residues. The germline V gene encodes CDR1 MNHEY and CDR2 SMNVEV (reference sequence).

The V and J genes are TRBV28 and TRBJ2-7; 7 bases are a match to TRBD1. The CDR3 is made up of 14 amino acids. From germline, CDR1 is MDHEN and CDR2 SYDVKM. The V gene end was trimmed by 3 bases and the J gene end by 1 base; junction bases not matched to a gene: 3. The CDR3 loop reads CASSFGTASYEQYF. DNA of the CDR3: TGTGCCAGCAGTTTCGGGACAGCTTCCTACGAGCAGTACTTC. The entire variable domain, with the rest obtained from reference TRBV28 and TRBJ2-7, is as follows: DVKVTQSSRYLVKRTGEKVFLECVQDMDHENMFWYRQDPGLGLRLIYFSYDVKMKEKGDIPEGYSVSREKKERFSLILESASTNQTSMYLCASSFGTASYEQYFGPGTRLTVT.

This sequence joins TRBV30 and TRBJ2-1; 9 bases line up with TRBD2. The CDR3 extends over 14 amino acids. V dropped 4 bases and J dropped 6; count of bases not matched to a gene: 7. Germline CDR1 is GTSNPN and CDR2 is SVGIG (reference sequence). DNA for the CDR3: TGTGCCTGGAATAGGGTAGCGGGGGCCAATGAGCAGTTCTTC. Its translation is CAWNRVAGANEQFF.